These 19 T cell receptor beta chains share one sample of origin, sequenced in a study of human T cells and chemical hapten exposure. Time point given: patch test 1, 2 weeks after DPC sensitization. Treatment noted: therapeutic diphenylcyclopropenone sensitization with weekly scalp DPC. TCRdb used MiXCR to reprocess the RACE reads, holding one entry per CDR3 protein. The data contain 84,000 or so distinct CDR3 sequences, about 10% of them seen just once; the ten biggest clones take up approximately 2.2%. The source was whole blood, collected in connection with sensitization to the hapten diphenylcyclopropenone (DPC). These receptors all come from a man aged 35 to 55 with alopecia areata. Some clones in this sample may be carry-over from other donors' samples.

The chain combines TRBV7-2 with TRBJ2-2, with D possibly being TRBD1 or TRBD2 (5 bases each). This CDR3 has 20 amino acids. Germline CDR1 and CDR2: SGHTA and FQGNSA. Trimming stripped 4 bases from V and 2 bases from J, with 26 bases between. The CDR3 loop reads CASSSFFSLSGGGNTGELFF. CDR3 nucleotides: TGTGCCAGCAGCTCCTTTTTCTCCCTAAGCGGTGGGGGAAACACCGGGGAGCTGTTTTTT. The entire variable domain, with the rest obtained from reference TRBV7-2 and TRBJ2-2, is as follows: GAGVSQSPSNKVTEKGKDVELRCDPISGHTALYWYRQSLGQGLEFLIYFQGNSAPDKSGLPSDRFSAERTGGSVSTLTIQRTQQEDSAVYLCASSSFFSLSGGGNTGELFFGEGSRLTVL.

The chain combines TRBV4-1 with TRBJ2-4; D gene unclear. The CDR3 sequence is 15 residues long. From germline, CDR1 is MGHRA and CDR2 YSYEKL. The V gene lost 4 bases and the J gene lost 0 bases, with 10 bases spanning the gap. Here the CDR3 reads CASSPTLLAKNIQYF. The CDR3 DNA follows: TGCGCCAGCAGCCCTACTCTCCTAGCCAAAAACATTCAGTACTTC.

This chain uses TRBV6-5 with TRBJ2-5; 11 nucleotides line up with TRBD2. Per the germline V gene, CDR1 is MNHEY and CDR2 is SVGAGI. The CDR3 contains 16 residues. Germline trimming cut 4 bases from V and 5 bases from J; bases unmatched to any gene: 9. The CDR3 is CASSLGLAAPLETQYF. CDR3 DNA: TGTGCCAGCAGTTTGGGACTAGCGGCCCCCCTGGAGACCCAGTACTTC.

Many counts were recorded for this clonotype. This sequence joins TRBV6-2 or TRBV6-3 and TRBJ1-2; TRBD1 is a possible D gene (6 bases). Germline V CDR1 and CDR2: MNHEY, SVGEGT. V lost 5 bases to trimming and J lost 4 bases, with 14 bases between them. This CDR3 comprises 14 residues. The CDR3: CASSEGHSFYGYTF. In nucleotides, the CDR3 is TGTGCCAGCAGTGAGGGACACAGTTTCTATGGCTACACCTTC.

In this sample, this clonotype turned up a few times. The chain is built from TRBV7-2 and TRBJ2-3; weak D call: TRBD1 (6 bases). Germline V lookup: CDR1 SGHTA, CDR2 FQGNSA. Trimming removed 3 bases from V and 1 base from J, with 14 bases in between. The CDR3 runs to 16 residues. The chain's CDR3 is CASSFLGAERTDTQYF. The CDR3 nucleotides read TGTGCCAGCAGCTTCCTGGGGGCGGAGCGCACAGATACGCAGTATTTT.

V gene TRBV7-8 combines with J gene TRBJ2-2; 8 bases match TRBD2. Germline V gene data show CDR1 as SGHVS and CDR2 as FQNEAQ. V trimming: 3 bases; J trimming: 4 bases; junction bases outside the gene matches: 10. This CDR3 region has 17 residues. The CDR3 reads CASSFSGRAGVTGELFF. Here the CDR3 DNA reads TGTGCCAGCAGCTTCTCCGGTCGAGCGGGAGTCACCGGGGAGCTGTTTTTT.

The V gene is TRBV6-2 or TRBV6-3, the J gene TRBJ2-7; the match to TRBD2 covers 11 bases. Germline V gene data show CDR1 as MNHEY and CDR2 as SVGEGT. The CDR3 is 16 amino acids. Trimming took 5 bases from V and 7 from J; bases not matched to a gene: 13. The CDR3 loop is CASSNPLAGASEEQYV. The CDR3 DNA reads as TGTGCCAGCAGTAACCCACTAGCGGGAGCCTCGGAAGAGCAGTACGTC.

This clonotype showed up just a few times. The chain recombines TRBV20-1 with TRBJ2-3, with TRBD2 matching 8 bases. V was pared by 0 bases and J by 0 bases, with 5 bases of the junction left unmatched. The CDR3 sequence is 16 residues long. Germline V gene lookup returns CDR1 DFQATT and CDR2 SNEGSKA (reference sequence). This CDR3 is CSARDSWTSSTDTQYF. For the CDR3, the DNA is TGCAGTGCTAGAGATTCTTGGACTAGCAGCACAGATACGCAGTATTTT.

This chain links TRBV7-6 with TRBJ2-1; 7 nucleotides match TRBD2. The CDR3 contains 14 residues. The V segment lost 6 bases and the J segment 8 bases; nucleotides outside the gene matches: 10. CDR1 and CDR2 (germline): SGHVS, FNYEAQ. CDR3 loop: CASRRSGPSHEQFF. The CDR3 DNA is TGTGCCAGCAGGCGTAGCGGGCCGTCTCATGAGCAGTTCTTC.

The table lists this clonotype with a few counts. The J gene is TRBJ1-1, the V gene TRBV9; D uncertain. CDR1 SGDLS and CDR2 YYNGEE come from the germline V gene. Trimming stripped 4 bases from V and 6 bases from J, with 13 bases between. This CDR3 is 13 amino acids long. Here the CDR3 DNA reads TGTGCCAGCAGCCCGAGTTGGGCTGCTGAAGCTTTCTTT. This translates into CASSPSWAAEAFF.

V gene TRBV20-1 combines with J gene TRBJ2-4; D remains ambiguous. Trimming stripped 1 base from V and 1 base from J, with 8 bases between. Germline V lookup: CDR1 DFQATT, CDR2 SNEGSKA (reference sequence). The CDR3 extends over 14 amino acids. CDR3 amino acids: CSARGLEAKNIQYF. The CDR3, as DNA: TGCAGTGCTAGAGGGCTAGAGGCCAAAAACATTCAGTACTTC.

This clonotype was counted between two and nine times. The genes are TRBV5-6 and TRBJ1-2; D remains unclear. V was pared by 3 bases and J by 0 bases, with 12 bases between. The CDR3 is 15 amino acids. Germline V gives CDR1 SGHDT, CDR2 YYEEEE. CDR3 coding DNA: TGTGCCAGCAGCTCGTCCGGTAGAGCTAACTATGGCTACACCTTC. Encoded protein: CASSSSGRANYGYTF.

The V call is TRBV5-5, the J call TRBJ2-7; 16 nucleotides line up with TRBD2. The CDR3 extends over 19 amino acids. V shed 4 bases and J 0 bases; nucleotides not matched to a gene: 10. CDR1 is SGHKS, CDR2 YYEKEE, per germline (reference sequence). The CDR3 coding sequence is TGTGCCAGCAGCCCGGGACTAGCGGGAGGGCGTACAACCTCCTACGAGCAGTACGTC. Its protein product is CASSPGLAGGRTTSYEQYV.

The CDR3 DNA is TGCGCCAGCAGCTTGGGTGGGCGGACCGATAACTATGGCTACACCTTC. This sequence encodes CASSLGGRTDNYGYTF. This chain links TRBV5-1 with TRBJ1-2; D is uncertain. Between the trimmed V and J ends, which lost 0 bases and 1 base, there was a span of 13 bases. The germline V gene encodes CDR1 SGHRS and CDR2 YFSETQ. This CDR3 has 16 residues.

There are a few counts of this clonotype. V usage is TRBV29-1 and J usage is TRBJ2-3; possibly TRBD1 for D (7 bases). V was pared by 4 bases and J by 4 bases, with 12 bases between. CDR3 length equals 13 residues. Germline values: CDR1 SQVTM, CDR2 ANQGSEA. In nucleotides, the CDR3 is TGCAGCGTTGTCCAGGGGGGCGCAGATACGCAGTATTTT. Its translation is CSVVQGGADTQYF.

This clonotype was seen ten or more times. J is TRBJ1-1 and V is TRBV6-2 or TRBV6-3, with a weak D call TRBD1 (5 bases). The CDR3 extends over 16 amino acids. Trimming removed 2 bases from V and 2 bases from J, with 15 bases in between. Germline V gene sequence: CDR1 MNHEY, CDR2 SVGEGT. This CDR3 is CASSYLPDTINTEAFF. CDR3 bases: TGTGCCAGCAGTTACCTGCCGGACACGATAAACACTGAAGCTTTCTTT.

This clonotype was seen a few times. The chain combines TRBV19 with TRBJ2-2, with D unclear. Trimming stripped 1 base from V and 4 bases from J, with 7 bases between. The length of the CDR3 is 14 residues. Germline CDR1 reads LNHDA; CDR2 reads SQIVND (reference sequence). CDR3 DNA: TGTGCCAGTAGTATAGGTTTAAGCACCGGGGAGCTGTTTTTT. This gives the protein CASSIGLSTGELFF.

In its sample, this clonotype was seen a few times. The chain employs TRBV3-1 and TRBJ1-2; 8 bases are a match to TRBD1. Germline values: CDR1 LGHDT, CDR2 YNNKEL (reference sequence). Trimming removed 4 bases from V and 8 bases from J; junction bases left unmatched: 6. The CDR3 is made up of 13 amino acids. As DNA, the CDR3 is TGTGCCAGCAGCCTATCAGGGGGCGCAGGCTACACCTTC. As protein: CASSLSGGAGYTF.

As to this clonotype: A read error may explain this, as a much larger clone is one base away. The rearrangement joins TRBV28 to TRBJ2-7, with D possibly being TRBD2 (5 bases). The CDR3 consists of 14 residues. Germline loops: CDR1 MDHEN, CDR2 SYDVKM. CDR3 residues: CASSLGLAPYEHYF. CDR3 nucleotide sequence: TGTGCCAGCAGTTTAGGGCTAGCTCCCTACGAGCATTACTTC. The whole variable domain, filled in from reference TRBV28 and TRBJ2-7, reads DVKVTQSSRYLVKRTGEKVFLECVQDMDHENMFWYRQDPGLGLRLIYFSYDVKMKEKGDIPEGYSVSREKKERFSLILESASTNQTSMYLCASSLGLAPYEHYFGPGTRLTVT.